A single sample is the source of the 17 T cell receptor beta chains below, sequenced in a study of blood T cell repertoires in COVID-19. Some clones are missing from TCRdb's copy, which holds only in-frame ones; the method was immunoSEQ multiplex PCR. The sample carries 210,000 or so clones, 65% to 85% recorded once. Sequencing used peripheral blood. These receptors came from a woman aged 80 or older with acute or convalescent COVID-19.

V usage is TRBV9 and J usage is TRBJ2-3; weak D call: TRBD2 (7 bases). CDR1 is SGDLS and CDR2 is YYNGEE in the germline V gene. Trimming took off 7 bases at V and 0 bases at J, with 18 bases between the two ends. This CDR3 comprises 16 residues. In DNA, the CDR3 is TGTGCCAGCGCCTGGGGAGGGGGTTCTAGCACAGATACGCAGTATTTT. It specifies CASAWGGGSSTDTQYF. Full variable domain (rest looked up from reference TRBV9 and TRBJ2-3): DSGVTQTPKHLITATGQRVTLRCSPRSGDLSVYWYQQSLDQGLQFLIQYYNGEERAKGNILERFSAQQFPDLHSELNLSSLELGDSALYFCASAWGGGSSTDTQYFGPGTRLTVL.

V usage is TRBV28 and J usage is TRBJ1-5; 9 bases line up with TRBD1. Germline loops: CDR1 MDHEN, CDR2 SYDVKM. This CDR3 region has 17 residues. Germline trimming cut 3 bases from V and 3 bases from J; bases unmatched to any gene: 9. The CDR3 sequence is CASSLPQQGADNQPQHF. The CDR3 nucleotides are TGTGCCAGCAGTTTGCCCCAACAGGGGGCAGACAATCAGCCCCAGCATTTT.

This rearrangement joins TRBV4-3 to TRBJ1-4; the match to TRBD1 covers 10 bases. In germline, CDR1 is LGHNA, CDR2 YSLEER. The CDR3 totals 14 residues. V gave up 4 bases and J gave up 8 bases; unmatched junction bases: 4. The CDR3 here is CASSPGQGREKLFF. CDR3 bases: TGCGCCAGCAGCCCGGGACAGGGGAGGGAAAAACTGTTTTTT.

V usage is TRBV6-1 and J usage is TRBJ2-3; 8 bases are shared with TRBD2. Germline CDR1 MNHNS, CDR2 SASEGT. Unmatched junction bases numbered 3, after V lost 1 base and J lost 0 bases. This CDR3 comprises 16 residues. The CDR3 region has the DNA TGTGCCAGCAGTGAAGGGTCTAGCGGGAGCACAGATACGCAGTATTTT. Protein product: CASSEGSSGSTDTQYF.

This sequence joins TRBV19 and TRBJ2-7; 12 bases match TRBD1. The trim removed 8 bases at V and 3 bases at J, leaving 2 bases unmatched. Germline lookup yields CDR1 LNHDA and CDR2 SQIVND (reference sequence). The CDR3 is 13 residues long. The chain's CDR3 is CASGTGGGYEQYF. In DNA form, the CDR3 reads TGTGCCAGTGGGACAGGGGGCGGCTACGAGCAGTACTTC.

Regarding this clone: Other nucleotide sequences from this sample produce the same CDR3. The chain uses TRBV12-3 or TRBV12-4 and TRBJ1-4; no definite D call. Trimming removed 3 bases at V and 8 bases at J, with 4 bases between. The length of the CDR3 is 11 residues. As DNA, the CDR3 is TGTGCCAGCAGTTTTTCGGAAAAACTGTTTTTT. Protein product: CASSFSEKLFF.

CDR3 amino acids: CASSLGLWTLNTEAFF. CDR3 sequence (DNA): TGTGCCAGCAGCTTGGGGCTTTGGACATTGAACACTGAAGCTTTCTTT. The chain joins TRBV11-2 to TRBJ1-1; TRBD1 might be the D (5 bases). V lost 3 bases, J lost 0 bases, and 14 bases lay in between. The CDR3 totals 16 residues. Per germline, CDR1 SGHAT and CDR2 FQNNGV. Looking up the rest from reference TRBV11-2 and TRBJ1-1 gives the full variable domain: EAGVAQSPRYKIIEKRQSVAFWCNPISGHATLYWYQQILGQGPKLLIQFQNNGVVDDSQLPKDRFSAERLKGVDSTLKIQPAKLEDSAVYLCASSLGLWTLNTEAFFGQGTRLTVV.

A few counts support this clone. This chain joins TRBV19 and TRBJ1-2; 7 nucleotides match TRBD1. V lost 9 bases, J lost 7 bases, and 11 bases stayed unmatched. Germline V gene lookup returns CDR1 LNHDA and CDR2 SQIVND (reference sequence). The CDR3 is 13 residues long. Here the CDR3 reads CASEQQGPSGYTF. The CDR3 DNA follows: TGTGCCAGCGAACAACAGGGGCCGAGTGGCTACACCTTC.

The chain uses TRBV19 and TRBJ2-1, with a possible D match to TRBD2 (7 bases). Germline V lookup: CDR1 LNHDA, CDR2 SQIVND (reference sequence). This CDR3 comprises 16 residues. V was shortened by 3 bases and J by 0 bases, with 12 bases between the two germline ends. The CDR3 here is CASSMGGGLSYNEQFF. The DNA for the CDR3 is TGTGCCAGTAGTATGGGCGGGGGCCTCTCCTACAATGAGCAGTTCTTC.

By share of the sample, this clone is large. The CDR3 DNA follows: TGCAGCGTCCGAGGGGGCACCACCGGGGAGCTGTTTTTT. Its translation is CSVRGGTTGELFF. The chain combines TRBV29-1 with TRBJ2-2, with 7 bases that match TRBD1. This CDR3 is 13 amino acids long. Germline values: CDR1 SQVTM, CDR2 ANQGSEA. The V gene end was trimmed by 6 bases and the J gene end by 4 bases; junction bases not matched to a gene: 5.

The chain has TRBV15 and TRBJ2-1, with 10 bases aligning to TRBD2. This CDR3 has 15 residues. Germline V gene lookup returns CDR1 LNHNV and CDR2 YYDKDF (reference sequence). V was pared by 0 bases and J by 4 bases, with 0 bases of the junction left unmatched. CDR3 residues: CATSRELAGYNEQFF. In DNA form, the CDR3 reads TGTGCCACCAGCAGAGAACTAGCGGGGTACAATGAGCAGTTCTTC.

This clone was picked up a small number of times. CDR3 loop: CASSLGTGRAGYTF. CDR3 DNA: TGTGCCAGCAGCTTGGGGACAGGGAGGGCTGGCTACACCTTC. The gene calls are TRBV7-9 and TRBJ1-2, with 9 bases identical to TRBD1. Trimming at V came to 3 bases and at J to 7 bases, leaving 6 bases not matched to a gene. Germline V gene sequence: CDR1 SEHNR, CDR2 FQNEAQ (reference sequence). The CDR3 runs to 14 residues.

The count of this clone is one. The genes are TRBV4-2 and TRBJ2-7; 8 bases align to TRBD2. CDR1 is LGHNA, CDR2 YNFKEQ, per germline. The V and J ends lost 0 bases and 3 bases, in that order; junction bases with no gene match: 4. The CDR3 runs to 15 residues. The CDR3 DNA sequence: TGTGCCAGCAGCCAAGATTACGGGGGGGTCTACGAGCAGTACTTC. Translation: CASSQDYGGVYEQYF.

On this clone itself: Other DNA sequences in the same sample also yield this CDR3. V and J are TRBV11-3 and TRBJ2-3; tentative D call: TRBD2 (6 bases). The CDR3 runs to 14 residues. Germline CDR1 is SGHNT and CDR2 is YENEEA. V was trimmed by 3 bases and J by 0 bases, leaving 7 bases between them. DNA of the CDR3: TGTGCCAGCAGCTTCCTAGCGAGCACAGATACGCAGTATTTT. Translated: CASSFLASTDTQYF. Based on the CDR3 plus reference TRBV11-3 and TRBJ2-3, the full variable domain is EAGVVQSPRYKIIEKKQPVAFWCNPISGHNTLYWYLQNLGQGPELLIRYENEEAVDDSQLPKDRFSAERLKGVDSTLKIQPAELGDSAVYLCASSFLASTDTQYFGPGTRLTVL.

Only a few counts were recorded for this clone. This chain joins TRBV4-3 and TRBJ1-4; no firm D call. V was trimmed by 0 bases and J by 8 bases, leaving 13 bases between them. This CDR3 spans 15 amino acids. Germline CDR1 is LGHNA and CDR2 is YSLEER. The CDR3 sequence is CASSQDQAVREKLFF. The CDR3 DNA is TGCGCCAGCAGCCAAGATCAGGCAGTAAGAGAAAAACTGTTTTTT.

The J gene is TRBJ1-6, the V gene TRBV28; 8 bases line up with TRBD1. The germline gives CDR1 MDHEN, CDR2 SYDVKM. Trimming removed 7 bases from V and 10 bases from J; junction bases left unmatched: 12. The CDR3 is 15 residues long. For the CDR3, the DNA is TGTGCCAGCAAACAAACTCGGACAGGGAAATCACCCCTCCACTTT. This translates into CASKQTRTGKSPLHF.

This rearrangement joins TRBV27 to TRBJ1-6; TRBD1 agrees at 7 bases. The germline V gene encodes CDR1 MNHEY and CDR2 SMNVEV (reference sequence). This CDR3 is built from 21 residues. V lost 2 bases to trimming and J lost 0 bases; unmatched junction nucleotides: 16. The CDR3 sequence is CASSLRGLREIRDSYNSPLHF. CDR3 DNA sequence: TGTGCCAGCAGTTTAAGGGGGCTAAGGGAGATCCGGGACTCCTATAATTCACCCCTCCACTTT.